This T cell receptor (beta chain) was sequenced in a study of cytomegalovirus exposure and HLA in healthy donors. General study points: Later analysis identified several of the most significant clusters that appeared linked to common viral pathogens. Apparent HLA restriction characterized most CMV-associated TCR beta chains in a later analysis. The investigators catalogued 150 or so TCR beta chains as cytomegalovirus-associated.

This clone was seen a handful of times. Its target is not known. 60 Vbeta and 13 Jbeta primers were used in PCR. Profiling relied on immunoSEQ multiplex PCR, and the TCRdb table lists in-frame clones only, not all of them. The repertoire consists of 130,000 or so clones, with roughly 79% occurring once and the leading ten covering about 2%. CDR3 length: 15 amino acids. CDR1 is ENHRY, CDR2 SYGVKD, per germline. Losses at the gene ends were 5 bases for V and 0 bases for J; bases not matched to a gene: 2. The receptor was isolated from a woman in her thirties or forties in good health and CMV-seronegative. The V gene is TRBV10-3, the J gene TRBJ2-2, with 8 bases aligning to TRBD2. Sequencing was done on a sample of PBMCs. In DNA, the CDR3 is TGTGCCATCAGTAAGCGGGAGCCGAACACCGGGGAGCTGTTTTTT. It translates to CAISKREPNTGELFF.